The 17 T cell receptor beta chains in this list originate from one sample, sequenced in a study of blood T cell repertoires in COVID-19. Method: immunoSEQ multiplex PCR; TCRdb's copy keeps in-frame clones and lacks some. This sample yields 75,000 to 100,000 clones, of which more than 75% are seen a single time; 4.9% belongs to the top ten. The sequencing input was peripheral blood. Receptors were obtained from a woman aged 80 or over with acute or convalescent COVID-19.

This chain connects TRBV15 to TRBJ1-3; D remains unclear. V was pared by 1 base and J by 0 bases, with 13 bases between. Germline loops: CDR1 LNHNV, CDR2 YYDKDF (reference sequence). The CDR3 is 17 amino acids. The CDR3 region has the DNA TGTGCCACCAGCAGAGGGAGGGCGGCAAGCTCTGGAAACACCATATATTTT. Translation gives CATSRGRAASSGNTIYF.

The chain couples TRBV9 to TRBJ1-4, with D possibly matching TRBD1 (6 bases). This CDR3 has 15 residues. The germline V gene has CDR1 SGDLS and CDR2 YYNGEE. V was pared by 0 bases and J by 4 bases, with 10 bases between. CDR3 protein: CASSVATGYNEKLFF. CDR3 in DNA: TGTGCCAGCAGCGTAGCTACAGGGTATAATGAAAAACTGTTTTTT.

V gene TRBV5-1 combines with J gene TRBJ2-1; possible D gene TRBD1, 6 bases. The germline V gene has CDR1 SGHRS and CDR2 YFSETQ. CDR3 length: 15 amino acids. V was trimmed by 2 bases and J by 5 bases, leaving 14 bases between them. CDR3 coding DNA: TGCGCCAGCAGCTTTACAGGGTCGAGAAACAATGAGCAGTTCTTC. Translated, it gives CASSFTGSRNNEQFF.

The chain has TRBV7-9 and TRBJ2-1, with TRBD1 identical over 7 bases. Germline V CDR1 and CDR2: SEHNR, FQNEAQ (reference sequence). The trim removed 5 bases at V and 6 bases at J, leaving 4 bases unmatched. CDR3 length: 13 amino acids. Written as DNA, the CDR3 is TGTGCCAGCAGCCAGACAGGGAGCAATGAGCAGTTCTTC. This translates into CASSQTGSNEQFF.

The sample holds one count of this clone. The V and J genes are TRBV18 and TRBJ2-2; 9 bases fit TRBD1. The germline gives CDR1 KGHSH, CDR2 LQKENI. J lost 3 bases, V lost 4 bases, and 3 bases had no gene match. The CDR3 has 15 residues. CDR3 sequence reads: CASSLRQGDTGELFF. The CDR3 DNA sequence: TGTGCCAGCTCACTAAGACAGGGGGACACCGGGGAGCTGTTTTTT.

The V gene is TRBV9, the J gene TRBJ2-3; the match to TRBD2 covers 9 bases. From germline, CDR1 is SGDLS and CDR2 YYNGEE. Trimming removed 4 bases from V and 0 bases from J; junction bases left unmatched: 9. There are 17 residues in the CDR3. Here the CDR3 reads CASSKHELAGSTDTQYF. Here the CDR3 DNA reads TGTGCCAGCAGCAAACATGAACTAGCGGGTAGCACAGATACGCAGTATTTT.

This clone showed up just once. The chain links TRBV9 to TRBJ1-2, with D maybe TRBD1 (6 bases). Germline-derived CDR1 and CDR2 are SGDLS and YYNGEE. The CDR3 is 13 residues long. Trimming cost V 4 bases and J 2 bases, with 9 bases left between them. The CDR3 nucleotides are TGTGCCAGCAGCCCCAGGGGCAACTATGGCTACACCTTC. Its protein is CASSPRGNYGYTF. The variable domain in full, completed from reference TRBV9 and TRBJ1-2, reads DSGVTQTPKHLITATGQRVTLRCSPRSGDLSVYWYQQSLDQGLQFLIQYYNGEERAKGNILERFSAQQFPDLHSELNLSSLELGDSALYFCASSPRGNYGYTFGSGTRLTVV.

This chain links TRBV4-2 with TRBJ1-4; D is perhaps TRBD1 (5 bases). This CDR3 comprises 13 residues. The germline V gene has CDR1 LGHNA and CDR2 YNFKEQ. V lost 0 bases and J 16 bases, leaving 15 bases between the germline ends. The chain's CDR3 is CASSQDIRGREFF. The CDR3 nucleotides read TGTGCCAGCAGCCAAGATATAAGGGGAAGGGAGTTTTTT.

The rearrangement uses TRBV3-1 (or the pseudogene TRBV3-2) and TRBJ1-5; 8 nucleotides match TRBD1. CDR1 and CDR2 (germline): LGHDT, YNNKEL (reference sequence). This CDR3 contains 12 residues. The trim removed 9 bases at V and 4 bases at J, leaving 2 bases unmatched. DNA of the CDR3: TGTGCCAGTACAGGGGGAAATCAGCCCCAGCATTTT. It specifies CASTGGNQPQHF.

This rearrangement joins TRBV3-1 (or the pseudogene TRBV3-2) to TRBJ2-1; 8 positions match TRBD2. From germline, CDR1 is LGHDT and CDR2 YNNKEL (reference sequence). The CDR3 covers 17 residues. V dropped 7 bases and J dropped 0; count of bases not matched to a gene: 11. The CDR3 DNA follows: TGTGCCAGCAACCCCGGACTAGCAAGGATCTCCTACAATGAGCAGTTCTTC. Translating it yields CASNPGLARISYNEQFF.

In nucleotides, the CDR3 is TGTGCCAGCAGTTTACGGGAGGGCCTGTACGAGCAGTACTTC. The encoded protein is CASSLREGLYEQYF. This chain uses TRBV27 with TRBJ2-7; 8 bases align to TRBD2. Trimming cost V 2 bases and J 4 bases; bases outside gene matches: 4. CDR3 length: 14 amino acids. Germline-derived CDR1 and CDR2 are MNHEY and SMNVEV (reference sequence).

The chain uses TRBV19 and TRBJ2-7, with a tentative D call TRBD2 (5 bases). Trimming cost V 4 bases and J 3 bases, with 10 bases left between them. This CDR3 comprises 13 residues. Looked up from germline, CDR1 is LNHDA and CDR2 is SQIVND (reference sequence). CDR3 sequence: CASSTRTGYEQYF. The CDR3 bases are TGTGCCAGTAGTACGCGGACTGGCTACGAGCAGTACTTC. Filled out from reference TRBV19 and TRBJ2-7, the complete variable domain reads DGGITQSPKYLFRKEGQNVTLSCEQNLNHDAMYWYRQDPGQGLRLIYYSQIVNDFQKGDIAEGYSVSREKKESFPLTVTSAQKNPTAFYLCASSTRTGYEQYFGPGTRLTVT.

The chain carries TRBV2 and TRBJ1-4, with TRBD1 identical over 11 bases. J lost 8 bases, V lost 2 bases, and 4 bases had no gene match. The germline V gene encodes CDR1 SNHLY and CDR2 FYNNEI. This CDR3 region has 15 residues. The CDR3 DNA reads as TGTGCCAGCAGTGAACAGGACAGGGGGCGCGAAAAACTGTTTTTT. It specifies CASSEQDRGREKLFF. Combining the CDR3 with reference TRBV2 and TRBJ1-4 gives the whole variable domain EPEVTQTPSHQVTQMGQEVILRCVPISNHLYFYWYRQILGQKVEFLVSFYNNEISEKSEIFDDQFSVERPDGSNFTLKIRSTKLEDSAMYFCASSEQDRGREKLFFGSGTQLSVL.

The rearrangement uses TRBV6-1 and TRBJ1-5, with TRBD1 matching 11 bases. J was trimmed by 3 bases and V by 4 bases; bases with no gene match: 5. The CDR3 contains 16 residues. Germline V gene lookup returns CDR1 MNHNS and CDR2 SASEGT. This chain's CDR3 is CASSASDRGHNQPQHF. The DNA of the CDR3 is TGTGCCAGCAGTGCTTCGGACAGGGGGCACAATCAGCCCCAGCATTTT.

This clone showed up just a few times. The chain uses TRBV2 and TRBJ2-7, with D perhaps TRBD2 (6 bases). The V end lost 6 bases, the J end lost 5 bases, and 17 bases lay between the germline ends. Germline CDR1 reads SNHLY; CDR2 reads FYNNEI. CDR3 length: 14 amino acids. The CDR3 sequence: CASRAGWPRDEQYF. In DNA, the CDR3 is TGTGCCAGCAGGGCGGGGTGGCCGAGGGACGAGCAGTACTTC.

The chain recombines TRBV6-1 with TRBJ1-5, with D tentatively TRBD1 (5 bases). The CDR3 contains 13 residues. The V and J ends lost 3 bases and 6 bases respectively, with 9 bases between them. Per the germline V gene, CDR1 is MNHNS and CDR2 is SASEGT. DNA for the CDR3: TGTGCCAGCAGTGACCGAAGGGGTCAGCCCCAGCATTTT. Translated, it gives CASSDRRGQPQHF.

J is TRBJ2-3 and V is TRBV29-1; 13 bases fit TRBD2. Per germline, CDR1 SQVTM and CDR2 ANQGSEA. Trimming at V came to 2 bases and at J to 0 bases, leaving 5 bases not matched to a gene. The CDR3 length is 17 residues. The CDR3 sequence: CSVERTSGSASTDTQYF. The CDR3 bases are TGCAGCGTTGAAAGGACTAGCGGGAGTGCTAGCACAGATACGCAGTATTTT.